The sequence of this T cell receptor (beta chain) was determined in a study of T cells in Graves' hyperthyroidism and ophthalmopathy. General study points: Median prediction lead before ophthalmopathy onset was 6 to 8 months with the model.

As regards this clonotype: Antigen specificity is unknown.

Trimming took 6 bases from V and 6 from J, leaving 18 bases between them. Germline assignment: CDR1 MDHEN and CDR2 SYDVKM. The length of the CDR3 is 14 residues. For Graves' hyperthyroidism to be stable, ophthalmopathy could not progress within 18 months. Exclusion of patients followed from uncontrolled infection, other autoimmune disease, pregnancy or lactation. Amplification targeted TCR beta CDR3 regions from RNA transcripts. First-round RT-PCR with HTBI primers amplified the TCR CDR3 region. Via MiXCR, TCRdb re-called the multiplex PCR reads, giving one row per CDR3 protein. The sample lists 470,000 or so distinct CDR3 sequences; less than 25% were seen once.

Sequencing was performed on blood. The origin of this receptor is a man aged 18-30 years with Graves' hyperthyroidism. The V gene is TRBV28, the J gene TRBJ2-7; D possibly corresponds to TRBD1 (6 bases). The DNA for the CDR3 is TGTGCCAGCAGCCTACAGGGAGTCGTGGGCGAGCAGTACTTC. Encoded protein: CASSLQGVVGEQYF.